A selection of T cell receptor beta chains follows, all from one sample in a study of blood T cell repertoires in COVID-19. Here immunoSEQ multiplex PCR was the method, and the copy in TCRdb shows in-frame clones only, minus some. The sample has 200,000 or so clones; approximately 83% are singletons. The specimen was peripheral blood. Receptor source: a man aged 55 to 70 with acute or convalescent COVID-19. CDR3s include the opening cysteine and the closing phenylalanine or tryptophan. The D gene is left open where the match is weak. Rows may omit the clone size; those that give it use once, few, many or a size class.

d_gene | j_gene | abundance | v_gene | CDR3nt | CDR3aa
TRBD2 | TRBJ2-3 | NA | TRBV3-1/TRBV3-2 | TGTGCCAGCAGCCAACCTAGCGGGACATCAGATACGCAGTATTTT | CASSQPSGTSDTQYF
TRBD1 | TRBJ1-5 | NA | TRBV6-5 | TGTGCCAGCAGTCGGGACAGGGGGTCTTTTGGGACCCAGCATTTT | CASSRDRGSFGTQHF
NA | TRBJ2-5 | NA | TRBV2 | TGTGCCAGCAGTGTTCAGAAGACCCAGTACTTC | CASSVQKTQYF
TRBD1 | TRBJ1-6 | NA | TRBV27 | TGTGCCAGCAGTTCGCGGGACAGGGGTTGGAATTCACCCCTCCACTTT | CASSSRDRGWNSPLHF
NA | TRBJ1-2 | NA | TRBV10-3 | TGTGCCATCAGTCAGTCGGTTTTAGGGGTAAACTATGGCTACACCTTC | CAISQSVLGVNYGYTF
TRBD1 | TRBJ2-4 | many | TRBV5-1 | TGCGCCAGCAGCTTAGAGGGGGCCGGCAAAAACATTCAGTACTTC | CASSLEGAGKNIQYF
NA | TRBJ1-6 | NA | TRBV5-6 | TGTGCCAGCAGTAACACAGGGCGTAATTCACCCCTCCACTTT | CASSNTGRNSPLHF
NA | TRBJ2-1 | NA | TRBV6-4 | TGTGCCAGCAGCAACACAAACAGTGGCAATGAGCAGTTCTTC | CASSNTNSGNEQFF
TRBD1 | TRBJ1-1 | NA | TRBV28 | TGTGCCAGCAGTTTATGGGGACAGGGCTTTCAAAACACTGAAGCTTTCTTT | CASSLWGQGFQNTEAFF
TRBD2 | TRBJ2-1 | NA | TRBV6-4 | TGTGCCAGCAGAACTAGCGGGACCGGCACCTACAATGAGCAGTTCTTC | CASRTSGTGTYNEQFF
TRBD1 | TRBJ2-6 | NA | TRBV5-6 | TGTGCCAGCAGCTGGGGACAGGGGGCGTCCCCAGGGGCCAACGTCCTGACTTTC | CASSWGQGASPGANVLTF
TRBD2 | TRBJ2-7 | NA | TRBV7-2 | TGTGCCAGCAGCCCGCCGGGACTAGCGGTACCCTACGAGCAGTACTTC | CASSPPGLAVPYEQYF
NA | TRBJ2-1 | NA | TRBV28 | TGTGCCAGCAGTCGGGACATCACCTACAATGAGCAGTTCTTC | CASSRDITYNEQFF
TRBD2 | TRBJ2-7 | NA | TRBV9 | TGTGCCAGCAGCGTAGGGCTAGCGGGAGGACCCTACGAGCAGTACTTC | CASSVGLAGGPYEQYF
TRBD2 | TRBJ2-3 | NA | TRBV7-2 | TGTGCCAGCAGCTTAGAGGGACTAGGCACAGATACGCAGTATTTT | CASSLEGLGTDTQYF
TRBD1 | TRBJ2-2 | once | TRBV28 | TGTGCCAGCGTCCCTGGGGGACAGGGAAAATCCGGGGAGCTGTTTTTT | CASVPGGQGKSGELFF
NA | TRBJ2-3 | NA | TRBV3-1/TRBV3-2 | TGTGCCAGCAGCCAGGAGGGGACGGGAGATACGCAGTATTTT | CASSQEGTGDTQYF
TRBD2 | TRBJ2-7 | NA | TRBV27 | TGTGCCAGCAGTCCCGGGGAGGGGAATTCCTACGAGCAGTACTTC | CASSPGEGNSYEQYF
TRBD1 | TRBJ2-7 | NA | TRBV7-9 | TGTGCCAGCAGCTTATCCGGGACAGGGAGTCGCGAGCAGTACTTC | CASSLSGTGSREQYF
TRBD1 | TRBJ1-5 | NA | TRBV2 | TGTGCCAGCAGTGAGGCAGGGGGGAAGGGTCAGCCCCAGCATTTT | CASSEAGGKGQPQHF
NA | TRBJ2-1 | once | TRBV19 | TGTGCCAGTACCATCGGACCCCTCGGGAAGCAGTTCTTC | CASTIGPLGKQFF
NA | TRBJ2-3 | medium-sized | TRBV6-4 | TGTGCCAGCAGTGTTGGCCCCACAGATACGCAGTATTTT | CASSVGPTDTQYF
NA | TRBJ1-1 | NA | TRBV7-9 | TGTGCCAGCAGCCTGTTTCGGGGTGGAGACACTGAAGCTTTCTTT | CASSLFRGGDTEAFF
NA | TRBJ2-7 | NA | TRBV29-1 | TGCAGCGCTGATGGGGGGGGCCGGGACGAGCAGTACTTC | CSADGGGRDEQYF
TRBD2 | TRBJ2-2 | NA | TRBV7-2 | TGTGCCAGCAGCACACCCGGGACTAGCGGGAGTGCCGGGGAGCTGTTTTTT | CASSTPGTSGSAGELFF
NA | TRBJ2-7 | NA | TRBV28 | TGTGCCAGCAGTTTAAGGCAGGGAACCTACGAGCAGTACTTC | CASSLRQGTYEQYF
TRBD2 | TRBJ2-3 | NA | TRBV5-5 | TGTGCCAGCAGCTTGGGGCGGGAGGCGGTTGGTACGCAGTATTTT | CASSLGREAVGTQYF
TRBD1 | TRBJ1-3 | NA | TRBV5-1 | TGCGCCAGCAGCTTGTTACCGGGACAGGGAAACACCATATATTTT | CASSLLPGQGNTIYF
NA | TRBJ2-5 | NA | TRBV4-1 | TGCGCCAGCAGCCAACCCCTGGCCAGGGGAAAGAGGCAAGAGACCCAGTACTTC | CASSQPLARGKRQETQYF
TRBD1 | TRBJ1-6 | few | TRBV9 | TGTGCCAGCAGCGTAGGGCAGGGGGCGCATTCACCCCTCCACTTT | CASSVGQGAHSPLHF
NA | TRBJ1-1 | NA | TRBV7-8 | TGTGCCAGCAGCTCCAAGGGGTATACTGAAGCTTTCTTT | CASSSKGYTEAFF
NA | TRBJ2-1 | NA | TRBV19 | TGTGCCAGTAGTATACAACTAGTTGGCAATGAGCAGTTCTTC | CASSIQLVGNEQFF
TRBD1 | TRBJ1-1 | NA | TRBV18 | TGTGCCAGCTCAGCGGGACAGGGGGCCACTGAAGCTTTCTTT | CASSAGQGATEAFF
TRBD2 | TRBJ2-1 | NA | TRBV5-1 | TGCGCCAGCAGCCTAGGGACTAGCGGGAACCCCCCTCAGTTCTTC | CASSLGTSGNPPQFF
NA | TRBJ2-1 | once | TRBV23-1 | TGCGCCAGCAGTCAATCGGACTCCGACTCCTACAATGAGCAGTTCTTC | CASSQSDSDSYNEQFF
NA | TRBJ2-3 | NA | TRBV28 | TGTGCCACCCTGGGGGCCACAGATACGCAGTATTTT | CATLGATDTQYF
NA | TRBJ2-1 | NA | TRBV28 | TGTGCCAGCAGAGATGCGGACAAGTATGTTAATGAGCAGTTCTTC | CASRDADKYVNEQFF
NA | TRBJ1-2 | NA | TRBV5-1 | TGCGCCAGCAGCGTAGGGGGTACCGTCGTCAACTATGGCTACACCTTC | CASSVGGTVVNYGYTF
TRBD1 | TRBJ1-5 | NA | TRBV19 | TGTGCCAGTAGCCCAAACCGGGACAGGCGGACCCAGCATTTT | CASSPNRDRRTQHF
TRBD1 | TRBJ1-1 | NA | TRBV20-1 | TGCAGTGCTAGTCCCCGCCGGGACAGGGGCACTGAAGCTTTCTTT | CSASPRRDRGTEAFF
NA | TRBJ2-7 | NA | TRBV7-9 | TGTGCCAGCAGCCGGGGACTTACCTACGAGCAGTACTTC | CASSRGLTYEQYF
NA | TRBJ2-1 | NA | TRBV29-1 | TGCAGCGTTGATCGGCAGGGGCGCAATGAGCAGTTCTTC | CSVDRQGRNEQFF
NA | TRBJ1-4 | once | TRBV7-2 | TGTGCCAGCAGCTTAGCCCCGGTTAGGGGTTCAACTAATGAAAAACTGTTTTTT | CASSLAPVRGSTNEKLFF
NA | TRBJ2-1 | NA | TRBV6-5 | TGTGCCAGCAGTTCCCGGGGGAAGGCGCAGTTCTTC | CASSSRGKAQFF